This paragraph reports one T cell receptor beta chain. The PCR was carried out with 60 Vbeta primers and 13 Jbeta primers. Sequencing was performed with immunoSEQ multiplex PCR; in TCRdb, only in-frame clones are kept and a portion is missing. The table records about 190,000 clones, 65% to 85% of them present only once. From germline, CDR1 is SGHDT and CDR2 YYEEEE. The CDR3 extends over 15 amino acids. V shed 0 bases, J shed 6 bases, and the junction held 4 bases outside the gene matches. These data are taken from a study of cytomegalovirus exposure and HLA in healthy donors. The sequence derives from a boy between 2 and 15 years old in good health and CMV-seronegative. The sample consisted of PBMCs. This chain links TRBV5-6 with TRBJ2-3, with 10 positions matching TRBD1. The CDR3 nucleotides are TGTGCCAGCAGCTTGGGGGACAGGGGTGTGGATACGCAGTATTTT. This gives the protein CASSLGDRGVDTQYF.